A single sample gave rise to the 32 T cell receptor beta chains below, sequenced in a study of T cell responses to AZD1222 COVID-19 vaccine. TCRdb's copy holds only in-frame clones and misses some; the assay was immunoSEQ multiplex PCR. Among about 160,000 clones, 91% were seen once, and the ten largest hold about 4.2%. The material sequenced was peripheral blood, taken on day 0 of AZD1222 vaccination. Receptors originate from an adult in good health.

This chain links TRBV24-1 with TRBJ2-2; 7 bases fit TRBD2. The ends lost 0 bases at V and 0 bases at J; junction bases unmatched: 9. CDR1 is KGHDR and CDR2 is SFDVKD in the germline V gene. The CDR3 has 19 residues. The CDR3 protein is CATSDLTSSGSSNTGELFF. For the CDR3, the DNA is TGTGCCACCAGTGATTTGACCTCTAGCGGAAGTTCGAACACCGGGGAGCTGTTTTTT.

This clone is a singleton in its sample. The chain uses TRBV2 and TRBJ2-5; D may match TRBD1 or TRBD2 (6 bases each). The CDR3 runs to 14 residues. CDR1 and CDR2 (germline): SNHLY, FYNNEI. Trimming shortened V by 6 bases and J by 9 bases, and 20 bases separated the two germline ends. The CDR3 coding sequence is TGTGCCAGCAGCCAAACCGGGGGCTTGGTTGCCCAGTACTTC. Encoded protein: CASSQTGGLVAQYF.

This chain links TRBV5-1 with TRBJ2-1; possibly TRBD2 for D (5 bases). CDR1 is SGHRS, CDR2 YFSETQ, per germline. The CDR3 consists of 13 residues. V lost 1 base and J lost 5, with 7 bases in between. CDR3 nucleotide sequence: TGCGCCAGCAGCTTGCGAGCGGACAATGAGCAGTTCTTC. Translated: CASSLRADNEQFF.

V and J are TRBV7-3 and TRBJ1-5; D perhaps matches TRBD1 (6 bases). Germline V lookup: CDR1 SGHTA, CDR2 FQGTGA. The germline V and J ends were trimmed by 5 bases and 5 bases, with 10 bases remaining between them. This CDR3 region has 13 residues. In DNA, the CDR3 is TGTGCCAGCAGCGGGGGGCGTCATCAGCCCCAGCATTTT. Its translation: CASSGGRHQPQHF.

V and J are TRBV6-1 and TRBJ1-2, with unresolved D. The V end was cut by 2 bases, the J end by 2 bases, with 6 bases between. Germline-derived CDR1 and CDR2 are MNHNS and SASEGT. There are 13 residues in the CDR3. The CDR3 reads CASSEWENYGYTF. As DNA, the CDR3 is TGTGCCAGCAGTGAATGGGAAAACTATGGCTACACCTTC.

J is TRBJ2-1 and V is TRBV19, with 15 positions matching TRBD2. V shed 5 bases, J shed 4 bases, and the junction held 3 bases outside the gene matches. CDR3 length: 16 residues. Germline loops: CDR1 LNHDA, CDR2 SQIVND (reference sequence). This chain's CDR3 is CASSRTSGRAYNEQFF. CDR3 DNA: TGTGCCAGTAGTCGGACTAGCGGGAGGGCTTACAATGAGCAGTTCTTC.

The CDR3 coding sequence is TGTGCCAGCAGCCCCCTGGGGTTCGGTAGACAGCCCCAGCATTTT. Translated: CASSPLGFGRQPQHF. The chain joins TRBV4-2 to TRBJ1-5; D gene ambiguous. The length of the CDR3 is 15 residues. Germline V gene sequence: CDR1 LGHNA, CDR2 YNFKEQ. V was cut by 4 bases and J by 7 bases, with 17 bases left in between.

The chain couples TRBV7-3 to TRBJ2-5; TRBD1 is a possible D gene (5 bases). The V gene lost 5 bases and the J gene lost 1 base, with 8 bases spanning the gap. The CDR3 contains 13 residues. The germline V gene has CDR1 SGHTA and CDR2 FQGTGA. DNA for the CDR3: TGTGCCAGCAGCAGGGGAATCCAAGAGACCCAGTACTTC. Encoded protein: CASSRGIQETQYF.

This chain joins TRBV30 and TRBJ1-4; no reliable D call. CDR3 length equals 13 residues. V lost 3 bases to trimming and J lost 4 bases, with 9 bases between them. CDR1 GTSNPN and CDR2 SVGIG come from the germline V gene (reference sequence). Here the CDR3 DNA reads TGTGCCTGGAGGGGGATTGGTAATGAAAAACTGTTTTTT. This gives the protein CAWRGIGNEKLFF. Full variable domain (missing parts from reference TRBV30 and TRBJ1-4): SQTIHQWPATLVQPVGSPLSLECTVEGTSNPNLYWYRQAAGRGLQLLFYSVGIGQISSEVPQNLSASRPQDRQFILSSKKLLLSDSGFYLCAWRGIGNEKLFFGSGTQLSVL.

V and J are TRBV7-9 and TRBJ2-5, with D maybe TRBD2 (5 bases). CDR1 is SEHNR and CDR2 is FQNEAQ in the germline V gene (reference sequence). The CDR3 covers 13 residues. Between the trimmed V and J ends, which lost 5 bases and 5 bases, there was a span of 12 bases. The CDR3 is CASSHRGEETQYF. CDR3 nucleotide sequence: TGTGCCAGCAGCCACCGGGGTGAGGAGACCCAGTACTTC.

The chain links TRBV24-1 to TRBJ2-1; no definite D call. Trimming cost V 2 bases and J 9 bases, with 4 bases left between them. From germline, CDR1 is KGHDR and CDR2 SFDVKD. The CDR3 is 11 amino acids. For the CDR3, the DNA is TGTGCCACCAGTGATTATGGTGAGCAGTTCTTC. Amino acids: CATSDYGEQFF.

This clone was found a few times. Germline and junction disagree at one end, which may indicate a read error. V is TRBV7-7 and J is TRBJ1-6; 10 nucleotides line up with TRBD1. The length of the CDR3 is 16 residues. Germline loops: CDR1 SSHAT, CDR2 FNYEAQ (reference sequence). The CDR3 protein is CASSHLGQGVFSPLHF. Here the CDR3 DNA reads TGTGCTAGCAGCCACCTAGGACAGGGGGTTTTTTCACCCCTCCACTTT.

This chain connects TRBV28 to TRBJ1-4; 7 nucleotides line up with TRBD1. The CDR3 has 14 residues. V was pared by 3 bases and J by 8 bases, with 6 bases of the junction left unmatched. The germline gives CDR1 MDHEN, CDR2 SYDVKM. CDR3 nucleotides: TGTGCCAGCAGTTTCCCAGGGGGGCTGGAAAAACTGTTTTTT. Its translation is CASSFPGGLEKLFF. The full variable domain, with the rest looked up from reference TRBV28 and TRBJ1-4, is DVKVTQSSRYLVKRTGEKVFLECVQDMDHENMFWYRQDPGLGLRLIYFSYDVKMKEKGDIPEGYSVSREKKERFSLILESASTNQTSMYLCASSFPGGLEKLFFGSGTQLSVL.

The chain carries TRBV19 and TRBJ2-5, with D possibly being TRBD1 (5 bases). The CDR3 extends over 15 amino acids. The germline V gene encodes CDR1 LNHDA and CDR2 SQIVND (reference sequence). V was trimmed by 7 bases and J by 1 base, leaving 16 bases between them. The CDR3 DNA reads TGTGCCAGTACCCGACAGATCCCCCCCCAAGAGACCCAGTACTTC. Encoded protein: CASTRQIPPQETQYF.

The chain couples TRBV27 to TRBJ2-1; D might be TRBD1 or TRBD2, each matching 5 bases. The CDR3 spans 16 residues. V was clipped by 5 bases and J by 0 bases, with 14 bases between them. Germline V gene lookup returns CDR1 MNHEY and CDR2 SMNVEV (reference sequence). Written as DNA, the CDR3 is TGTGCCAGCAGTGGTCCGGGACGCCGCTCCTACAATGAGCAGTTCTTC. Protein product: CASSGPGRRSYNEQFF.

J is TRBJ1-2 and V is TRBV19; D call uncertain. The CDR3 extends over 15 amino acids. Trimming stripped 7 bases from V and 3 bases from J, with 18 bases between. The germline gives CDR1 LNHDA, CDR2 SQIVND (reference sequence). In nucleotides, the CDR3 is TGTGCCAGTAAAGGCAGCTCCACCATTTACTATGGCTACACCTTC. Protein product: CASKGSSTIYYGYTF.

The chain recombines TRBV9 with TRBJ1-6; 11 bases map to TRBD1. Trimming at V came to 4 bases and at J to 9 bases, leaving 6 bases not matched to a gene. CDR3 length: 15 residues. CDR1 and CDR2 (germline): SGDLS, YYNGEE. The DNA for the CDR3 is TGTGCCAGCAGCCCTGGGACAGGGGGAGGTTCACCCCTCCACTTT. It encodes CASSPGTGGGSPLHF.

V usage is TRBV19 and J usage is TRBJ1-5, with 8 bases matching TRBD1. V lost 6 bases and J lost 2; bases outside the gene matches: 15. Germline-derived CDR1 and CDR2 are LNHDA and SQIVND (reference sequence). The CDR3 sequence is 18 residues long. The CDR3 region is CASSLPAGRGQGNQPQHF. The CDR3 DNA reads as TGTGCCAGTAGCCTCCCGGCAGGCAGGGGGCAAGGCAATCAGCCCCAGCATTTT.

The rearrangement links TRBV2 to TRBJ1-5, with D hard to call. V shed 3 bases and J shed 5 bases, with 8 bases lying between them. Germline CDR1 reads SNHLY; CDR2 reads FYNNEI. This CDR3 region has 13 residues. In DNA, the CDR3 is TGTGCCAGCAGTGACCTGGAAGATCAGCCCCAGCATTTT. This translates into CASSDLEDQPQHF.

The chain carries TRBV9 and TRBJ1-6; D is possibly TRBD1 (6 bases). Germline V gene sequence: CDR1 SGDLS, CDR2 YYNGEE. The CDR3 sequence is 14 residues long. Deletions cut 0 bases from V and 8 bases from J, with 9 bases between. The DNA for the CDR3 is TGTGCCAGCAGCGTAGGGACAGCGGATTCACCCCTCCACTTT. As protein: CASSVGTADSPLHF.

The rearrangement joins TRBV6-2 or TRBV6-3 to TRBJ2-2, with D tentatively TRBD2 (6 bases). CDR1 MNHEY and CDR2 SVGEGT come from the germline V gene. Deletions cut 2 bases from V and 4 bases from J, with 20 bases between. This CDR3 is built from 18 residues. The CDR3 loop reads CASSYPHRGRAGTGELFF. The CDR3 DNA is TGTGCCAGCAGTTACCCGCACCGGGGGAGAGCAGGCACCGGGGAGCTGTTTTTT.

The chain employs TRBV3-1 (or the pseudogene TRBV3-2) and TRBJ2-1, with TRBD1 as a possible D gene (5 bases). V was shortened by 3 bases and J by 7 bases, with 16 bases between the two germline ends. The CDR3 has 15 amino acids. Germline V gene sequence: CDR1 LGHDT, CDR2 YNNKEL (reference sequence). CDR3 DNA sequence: TGTGCCAGCAGCCAGGGCAGGGAAAGAATAAATGAGCAGTTCTTC. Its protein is CASSQGRERINEQFF.

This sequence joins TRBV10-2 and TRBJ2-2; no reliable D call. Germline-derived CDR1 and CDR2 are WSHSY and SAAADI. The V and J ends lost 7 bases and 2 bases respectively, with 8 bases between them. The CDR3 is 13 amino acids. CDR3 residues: CASISFNTGELFF. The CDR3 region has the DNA TGCGCCAGCATTTCCTTTAACACCGGGGAGCTGTTTTTT.

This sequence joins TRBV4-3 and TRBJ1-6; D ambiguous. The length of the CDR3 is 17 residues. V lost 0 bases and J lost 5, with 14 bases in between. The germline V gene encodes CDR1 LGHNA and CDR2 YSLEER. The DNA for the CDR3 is TGCGCCAGCAGCCAAGATTCGGGCCTTGGTCATAATTCACCCCTCCACTTT. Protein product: CASSQDSGLGHNSPLHF.

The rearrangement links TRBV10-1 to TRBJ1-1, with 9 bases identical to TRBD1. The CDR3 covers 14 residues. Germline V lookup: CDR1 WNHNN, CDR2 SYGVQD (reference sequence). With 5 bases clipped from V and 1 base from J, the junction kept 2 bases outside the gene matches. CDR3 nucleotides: TGCGCCAGCAGTCCGGGACAGGGGAACACTGAAGCTTTCTTT. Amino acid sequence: CASSPGQGNTEAFF.

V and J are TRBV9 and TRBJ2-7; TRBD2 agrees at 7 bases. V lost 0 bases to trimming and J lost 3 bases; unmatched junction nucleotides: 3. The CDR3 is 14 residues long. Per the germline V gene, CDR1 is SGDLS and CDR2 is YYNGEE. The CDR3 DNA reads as TGTGCCAGCAGCGTAGGGGACTACAACTACGAGCAGTACTTC. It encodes CASSVGDYNYEQYF.

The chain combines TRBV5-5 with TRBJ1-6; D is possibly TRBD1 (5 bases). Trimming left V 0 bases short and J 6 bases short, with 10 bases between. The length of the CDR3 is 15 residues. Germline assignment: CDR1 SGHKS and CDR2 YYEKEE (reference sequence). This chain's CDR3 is CASSLAAGLNSPLHF. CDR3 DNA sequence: TGTGCCAGCAGCTTGGCGGCAGGGCTTAATTCACCCCTCCACTTT.

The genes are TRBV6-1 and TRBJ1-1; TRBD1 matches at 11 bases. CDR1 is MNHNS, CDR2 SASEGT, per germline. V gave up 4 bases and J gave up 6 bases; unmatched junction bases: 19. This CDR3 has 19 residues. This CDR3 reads CASSARKGGTGGIFAEAFF. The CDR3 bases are TGTGCCAGCAGTGCCCGAAAGGGGGGGACAGGGGGAATATTTGCTGAAGCTTTCTTT.

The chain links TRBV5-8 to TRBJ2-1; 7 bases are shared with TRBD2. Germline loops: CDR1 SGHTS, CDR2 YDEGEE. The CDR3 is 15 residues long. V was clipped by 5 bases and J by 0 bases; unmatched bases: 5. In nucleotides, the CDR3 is TGTGCCAGCAGGGCTAGCGGCCTCTCCTACAATGAGCAGTTCTTC. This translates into CASRASGLSYNEQFF.

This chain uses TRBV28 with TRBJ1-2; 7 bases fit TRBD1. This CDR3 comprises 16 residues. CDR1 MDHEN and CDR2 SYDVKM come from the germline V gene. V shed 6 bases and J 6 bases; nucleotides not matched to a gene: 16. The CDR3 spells CASRQPGQGGSNGYTF. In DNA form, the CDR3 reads TGTGCCAGCAGGCAACCCGGGCAGGGGGGGTCGAATGGCTACACCTTC.

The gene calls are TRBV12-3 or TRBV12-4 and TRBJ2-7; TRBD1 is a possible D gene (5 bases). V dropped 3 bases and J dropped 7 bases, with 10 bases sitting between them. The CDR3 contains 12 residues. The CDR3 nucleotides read TGTGCCAGCAGTTTTCAGGGTCTTGAGCAGTACTTC. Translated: CASSFQGLEQYF.

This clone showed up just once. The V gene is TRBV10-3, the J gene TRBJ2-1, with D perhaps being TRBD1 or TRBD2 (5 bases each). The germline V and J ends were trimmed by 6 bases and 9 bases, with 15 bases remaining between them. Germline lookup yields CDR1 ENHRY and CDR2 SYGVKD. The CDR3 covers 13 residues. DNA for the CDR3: TGTGCCATCAGCGGGGACGCCCGGGGTGAGCAGTTCTTC. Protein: CAISGDARGEQFF.